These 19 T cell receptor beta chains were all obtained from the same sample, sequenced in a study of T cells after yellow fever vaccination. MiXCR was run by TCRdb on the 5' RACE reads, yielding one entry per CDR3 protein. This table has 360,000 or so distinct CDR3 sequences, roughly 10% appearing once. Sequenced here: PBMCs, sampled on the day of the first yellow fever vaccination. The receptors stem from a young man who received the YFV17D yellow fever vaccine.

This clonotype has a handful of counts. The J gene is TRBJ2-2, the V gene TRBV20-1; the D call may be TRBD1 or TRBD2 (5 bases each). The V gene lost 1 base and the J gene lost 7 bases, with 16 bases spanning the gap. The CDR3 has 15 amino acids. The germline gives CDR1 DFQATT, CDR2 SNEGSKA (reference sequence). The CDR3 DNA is TGCAGTGCTAGAGTCCTCGCTGAGGGGTACGGGGAGCTGTTTTTT. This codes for CSARVLAEGYGELFF.

This CDR3 reads CASSQGGGSGANVLTF. CDR3 nucleotides: TGCGCCAGCAGCCAAGGGGGGGGCTCTGGGGCCAACGTCCTGACTTTC. The rearrangement joins TRBV4-3 to TRBJ2-6; 7 bases match TRBD2. Germline CDR1 and CDR2: LGHNA and YSLEER. Trimming cost V 1 base and J 0 bases; bases outside gene matches: 0. The length of the CDR3 is 16 residues.

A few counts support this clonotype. The CDR3 reads CASSRMGTGSGYGEKLFF. The CDR3 region has the DNA TGTGCCAGCAGCCGGATGGGGACAGGGAGCGGTTATGGTGAAAAACTGTTTTTT. The rearrangement joins TRBV11-1 to TRBJ1-4; 9 positions agree with TRBD1. In germline, CDR1 is SGHAT, CDR2 FQDESV (reference sequence). The CDR3 length is 18 residues. V shed 5 bases, J shed 7 bases, and the junction held 17 bases outside the gene matches.

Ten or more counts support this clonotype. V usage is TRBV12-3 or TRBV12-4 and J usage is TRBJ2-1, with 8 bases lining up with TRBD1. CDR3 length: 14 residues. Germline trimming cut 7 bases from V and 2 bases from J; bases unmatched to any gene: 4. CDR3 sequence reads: CASNPGQAYNEQFF. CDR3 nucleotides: TGTGCCAGCAACCCGGGACAGGCCTACAATGAGCAGTTCTTC.

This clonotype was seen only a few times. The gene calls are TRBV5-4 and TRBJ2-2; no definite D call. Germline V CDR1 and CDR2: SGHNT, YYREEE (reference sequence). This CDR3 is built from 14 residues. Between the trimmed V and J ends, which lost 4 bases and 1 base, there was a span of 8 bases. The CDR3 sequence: CASSGVKNTGELFF. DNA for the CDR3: TGTGCCAGCAGCGGCGTTAAGAACACCGGGGAGCTGTTTTTT.

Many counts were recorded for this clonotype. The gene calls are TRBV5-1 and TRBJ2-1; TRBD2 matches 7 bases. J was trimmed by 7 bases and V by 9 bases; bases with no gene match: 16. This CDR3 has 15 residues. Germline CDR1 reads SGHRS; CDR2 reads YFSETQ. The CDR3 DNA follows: TGCGCCACCGCAATTGAACTGTATAGCGGGAATGAGCAGTTCTTC. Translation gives CATAIELYSGNEQFF.

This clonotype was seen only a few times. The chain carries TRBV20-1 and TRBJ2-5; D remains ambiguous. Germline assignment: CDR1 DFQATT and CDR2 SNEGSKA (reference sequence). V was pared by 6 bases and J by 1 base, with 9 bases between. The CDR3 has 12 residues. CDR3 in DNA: TGCAGTGCCCTGAAGGGCCAAGAGACCCAGTACTTC. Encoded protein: CSALKGQETQYF.

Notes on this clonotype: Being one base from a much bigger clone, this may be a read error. The CDR3 protein is CASSEGIGRNSEAFF. The CDR3 DNA follows: TGTGCCAGCAGTGAGGGTATAGGTAGAAACTCTGAAGCTTTCTTT. This chain links TRBV12-3 or TRBV12-4 with TRBJ1-1; no reliable D call. The ends were cut back, 5 bases at V and 6 bases at J, with 19 bases in the middle. The CDR3 extends over 15 amino acids.

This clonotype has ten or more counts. The CDR3 loop reads CAISVGTSSSYNEQFF. As DNA, the CDR3 is TGTGCCATCAGTGTCGGGACGTCTAGCTCCTACAATGAGCAGTTCTTC. The rearrangement uses TRBV10-3 and TRBJ2-1; D is possibly TRBD1 or TRBD2 (5 bases each). This CDR3 has 16 amino acids. Germline V gene sequence: CDR1 ENHRY, CDR2 SYGVKD. Trimming took off 4 bases at V and 0 bases at J, with 13 bases between the two ends.

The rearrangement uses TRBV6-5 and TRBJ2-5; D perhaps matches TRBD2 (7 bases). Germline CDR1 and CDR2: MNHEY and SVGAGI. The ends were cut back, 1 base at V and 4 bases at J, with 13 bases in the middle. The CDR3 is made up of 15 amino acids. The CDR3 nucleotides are TGTGCCAGCAGTTACTGGCGGGGGCAGGGAGAGACCCAGTACTTC. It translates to CASSYWRGQGETQYF.

DNA for the CDR3: TGCGCCAGCAGCTTGGACGGGGGCACTAGCACAGATACGCAGTATTTT. Encoded protein: CASSLDGGTSTDTQYF. The V call is TRBV5-1, the J call TRBJ2-3, with D perhaps matching TRBD1 or TRBD2 (6 bases each). The ends were cut back, 0 bases at V and 0 bases at J, with 11 bases in the middle. The CDR3 is 16 residues long. Germline lookup yields CDR1 SGHRS and CDR2 YFSETQ.

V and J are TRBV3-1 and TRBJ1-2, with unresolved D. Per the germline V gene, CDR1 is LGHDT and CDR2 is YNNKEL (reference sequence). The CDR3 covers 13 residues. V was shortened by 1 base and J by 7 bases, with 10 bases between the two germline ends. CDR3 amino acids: CASSQGARAGYTF. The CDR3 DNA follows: TGTGCCAGCAGCCAAGGCGCCCGAGCTGGCTACACCTTC. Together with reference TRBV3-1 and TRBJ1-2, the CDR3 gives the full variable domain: DTAVSQTPKYLVTQMGNDKSIKCEQNLGHDTMYWYKQDSKKFLKIMFSYNNKELIINETVPNRFSPKSPDKAHLNLHINSLELGDSAVYFCASSQGARAGYTFGSGTRLTVV.

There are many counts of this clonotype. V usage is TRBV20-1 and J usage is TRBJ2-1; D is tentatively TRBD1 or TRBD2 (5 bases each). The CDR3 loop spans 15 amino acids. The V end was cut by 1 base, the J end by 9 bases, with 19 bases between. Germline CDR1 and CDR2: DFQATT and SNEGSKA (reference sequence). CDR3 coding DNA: TGCAGTGCTAGAGTGTCGGGACGTGGGGACCGTGAGCAGTTCTTC. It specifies CSARVSGRGDREQFF.

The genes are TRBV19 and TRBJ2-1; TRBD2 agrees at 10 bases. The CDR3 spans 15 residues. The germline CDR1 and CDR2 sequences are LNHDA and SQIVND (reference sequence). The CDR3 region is CASSRTSGEYNEQFF. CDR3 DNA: TGTGCGAGTTCTAGGACTAGCGGAGAGTACAATGAGCAGTTCTTC.

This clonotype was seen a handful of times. This CDR3 reads CAISLTGHTGELFF. CDR3 sequence (DNA): TGTGCCATCAGTTTGACAGGGCACACCGGGGAGCTGTTTTTT. This chain connects TRBV10-3 to TRBJ2-2, with 7 bases lining up with TRBD1. V dropped 5 bases and J dropped 3; count of bases not matched to a gene: 3. Germline CDR1 and CDR2: ENHRY and SYGVKD. This CDR3 is 14 amino acids long.

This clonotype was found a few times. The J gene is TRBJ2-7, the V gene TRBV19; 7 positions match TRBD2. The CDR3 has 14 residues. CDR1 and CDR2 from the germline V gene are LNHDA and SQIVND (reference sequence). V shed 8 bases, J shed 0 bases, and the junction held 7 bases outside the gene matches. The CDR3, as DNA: TGTGCCAGTTCTAGCGGTGGGGACTCCTACGAGCAGTACTTC. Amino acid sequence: CASSSGGDSYEQYF. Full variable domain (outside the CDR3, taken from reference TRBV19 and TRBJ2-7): DGGITQSPKYLFRKEGQNVTLSCEQNLNHDAMYWYRQDPGQGLRLIYYSQIVNDFQKGDIAEGYSVSREKKESFPLTVTSAQKNPTAFYLCASSSGGDSYEQYFGPGTRLTVT.

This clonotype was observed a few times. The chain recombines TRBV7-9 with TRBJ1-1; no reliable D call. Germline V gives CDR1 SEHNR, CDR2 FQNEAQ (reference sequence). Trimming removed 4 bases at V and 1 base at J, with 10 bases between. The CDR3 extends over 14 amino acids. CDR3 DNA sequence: TGTGCCAGCAGCTCTAGGACGGAGAACACTGAAGCTTTCTTT. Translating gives CASSSRTENTEAFF. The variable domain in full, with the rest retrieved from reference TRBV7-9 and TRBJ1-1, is DTGVSQNPRHKITKRGQNVTFRCDPISEHNRLYWYRQTLGQGPEFLTYFQNEAQLEKSRLLSDRFSAERPKGSFSTLEIQRTEQGDSAMYLCASSSRTENTEAFFGQGTRLTVV.

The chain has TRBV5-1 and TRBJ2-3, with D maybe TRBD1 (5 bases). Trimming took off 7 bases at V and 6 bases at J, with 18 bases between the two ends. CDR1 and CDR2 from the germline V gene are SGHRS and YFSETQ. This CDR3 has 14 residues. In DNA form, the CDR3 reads TGCGCCAGCTCTCTTGGACACTCAGTTGATACGCAGTATTTT. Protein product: CASSLGHSVDTQYF.

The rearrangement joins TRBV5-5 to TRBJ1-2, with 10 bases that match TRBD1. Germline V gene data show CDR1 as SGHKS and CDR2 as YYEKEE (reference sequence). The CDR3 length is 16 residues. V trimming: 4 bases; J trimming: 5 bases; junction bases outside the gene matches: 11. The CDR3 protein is CASSLTGQDRGYGYTF. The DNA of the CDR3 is TGTGCCAGCAGCCTCACTGGCCAGGACAGGGGGTATGGCTACACCTTC.